The rows below give T cell receptor beta chains drawn from one sample of a study of cytomegalovirus exposure and HLA in healthy donors. Using immunoSEQ multiplex PCR, the repertoire was profiled, and TCRdb retains in-frame clones only, with some absent. The table has over 50,000 clones, more than 70% seen once. The specimen sequenced was PBMCs. These receptors were taken from a man younger than 35 in good health and CMV-seronegative. The CDR3 runs from the conserved cysteine through the conserved F or W. Fields, in order: J gene, CDR3 length, D gene, clone size, V gene, CDR3 protein, CDR3 DNA. D genes are given only for firm matches. A row's size may be missing; if present it is once, few, many or a size class.

J: TRBJ2-3
length: 16
D: .
size: few
V: TRBV4-1
CDR3: CASSHSTGPSTDTQYF
DNA: TGCGCCAGCAGCCACTCGACAGGTCCTAGCACAGATACGCAGTATTTT

J: TRBJ2-2
length: 15
D: .
size: .
V: TRBV5-4
CDR3: CASSSKDKNTGELFF
DNA: TGTGCCAGCAGCTCAAAGGACAAAAACACCGGGGAGCTGTTTTTT

J: TRBJ1-1
length: 17
D: TRBD1
size: once
V: TRBV4-2
CDR3: CASSQDYLGTVNTEAFF
DNA: TGTGCCAGCAGCCAAGACTACCTCGGGACAGTGAACACTGAAGCTTTCTTT

J: TRBJ1-2
length: 14
D: TRBD1
size: few
V: TRBV5-1
CDR3: CAREDRAECYGYTF
DNA: TGCGCCAGGGAGGACAGGGCGGAATGCTATGGCTACACCTTC

J: TRBJ1-1
length: 13
D: .
size: .
V: TRBV7-3
CDR3: CASSKHRDTEAFF
DNA: TGTGCCAGCAGCAAACATCGGGACACTGAAGCTTTCTTT

J: TRBJ1-2
length: 14
D: .
size: .
V: TRBV15
CDR3: CATSDEFTGSGYTF
DNA: TGTGCCACCAGCGACGAATTTACAGGGTCTGGCTACACCTTC

J: TRBJ2-3
length: 15
D: TRBD2
size: .
V: TRBV6-5
CDR3: CASSLGLADLGTQYF
DNA: TGTGCCAGCAGTTTGGGACTAGCGGACCTGGGTACGCAGTATTTT

J: TRBJ1-5
length: 14
D: .
size: .
V: TRBV6-6
CDR3: CASSIATANQPQHF
DNA: TGTGCCAGCAGCATCGCGACAGCCAATCAGCCCCAGCATTTT

J: TRBJ2-1
length: 15
D: TRBD2
size: .
V: TRBV5-4
CDR3: CASSPTSGLYNEQFF
DNA: TGTGCCAGCAGCCCAACTAGCGGGCTCTACAATGAGCAGTTCTTC

J: TRBJ1-1
length: 14
D: .
size: .
V: TRBV12-1
CDR3: CASSHGHLNTEAFF
DNA: TGTGCCAGCAGCCATGGACACCTGAACACTGAAGCTTTCTTT

J: TRBJ1-1
length: 13
D: TRBD1
size: .
V: TRBV27
CDR3: CASSQSGQPEAFF
DNA: TGTGCCAGCAGTCAATCGGGACAGCCTGAAGCTTTCTTT

J: TRBJ2-1
length: 16
D: TRBD2
size: once
V: TRBV7-9
CDR3: CASSLGPTSGGNEQFF
DNA: TGTGCCAGCAGCTTAGGGCCGACTAGCGGGGGCAATGAGCAGTTCTTC

J: TRBJ1-3
length: 13
D: .
size: .
V: TRBV5-4
CDR3: CASSFGGGNTIYF
DNA: TGTGCCAGCAGCTTTGGGGGGGGAAACACCATATATTTT

J: TRBJ1-3
length: 20
D: TRBD1
size: .
V: TRBV6-1
CDR3: CASSVLPGQGVSLSGNTIYF
DNA: TGTGCCAGCAGTGTATTGCCGGGACAGGGGGTCTCCCTCTCTGGAAACACCATATATTTT

J: TRBJ1-1
length: 14
D: TRBD1
size: .
V: TRBV5-1
CDR3: CASSTGQGVTEAFF
DNA: TGCGCCAGCAGCACGGGACAGGGGGTCACTGAAGCTTTCTTT

J: TRBJ2-7
length: 15
D: TRBD2
size: once
V: TRBV2
CDR3: CASRAPSGGFYEQYF
DNA: TGTGCCAGCAGGGCCCCCAGCGGGGGATTCTACGAGCAGTACTTC

J: TRBJ1-6
length: 14
D: .
size: .
V: TRBV14
CDR3: CASSQVPGNSPLHF
DNA: TGTGCCAGCAGCCAAGTTCCAGGGAATTCACCCCTCCACTTT

J: TRBJ1-2
length: 14
D: .
size: .
V: TRBV13
CDR3: CASSLVVAVYGYTF
DNA: TGTGCCAGCAGCTTAGTTGTAGCTGTCTATGGCTACACCTTC

J: TRBJ2-3
length: 15
D: .
size: .
V: TRBV29-1
CDR3: CSVEMAGPSTDTQYF
DNA: TGCAGCGTTGAAATGGCGGGTCCAAGCACAGATACGCAGTATTTT

J: TRBJ1-1
length: 15
D: TRBD1
size: .
V: TRBV6-5
CDR3: CASRARQGENTEAFF
DNA: TGTGCCAGCAGGGCGAGACAGGGGGAAAACACTGAAGCTTTCTTT

J: TRBJ1-2
length: 17
D: TRBD1
size: .
V: TRBV5-1
CDR3: CASSLSDRGRSAYGYTF
DNA: TGCGCCAGCAGCTTGTCGGACAGGGGGCGAAGCGCTTATGGCTACACCTTC

J: TRBJ1-4
length: 13
D: .
size: .
V: TRBV5-4
CDR3: CASSSQGNEKLFF
DNA: TGTGCCAGCAGCTCTCAGGGGAATGAAAAACTGTTTTTT

J: TRBJ2-7
length: 15
D: .
size: .
V: TRBV6-5
CDR3: CASGSVGGYSYEQYF
DNA: TGTGCCAGCGGAAGCGTCGGGGGATACTCCTACGAGCAGTACTTC

J: TRBJ2-2
length: 14
D: TRBD1
size: .
V: TRBV7-3
CDR3: CASSSGTATGELFF
DNA: TGTGCCAGCAGCTCAGGGACAGCCACCGGGGAGCTGTTTTTT

J: TRBJ1-6
length: 13
D: .
size: .
V: TRBV18
CDR3: CASSPLRDSPLHF
DNA: TGTGCCAGCTCACCATTGAGGGATTCACCCCTCCACTTT

J: TRBJ2-5
length: 16
D: TRBD2
size: .
V: TRBV9
CDR3: CASSPRRGGSWETQYF
DNA: TGTGCCAGCAGCCCCCGGCGGGGGGGTTCTTGGGAGACCCAGTACTTC

J: TRBJ2-5
length: 14
D: .
size: .
V: TRBV9
CDR3: CASSVAGSQETQYF
DNA: TGTGCCAGCAGCGTAGCTGGGAGCCAAGAGACCCAGTACTTC

J: TRBJ2-3
length: 15
D: TRBD1
size: .
V: TRBV7-9
CDR3: CASSLATTGADTQYF
DNA: TGTGCCAGCAGCTTAGCCACGACAGGGGCAGATACGCAGTATTTT

J: TRBJ2-3
length: 18
D: TRBD2
size: .
V: TRBV5-1
CDR3: CASSSRTSGGPSTDTQYF
DNA: TGCGCCAGCAGCAGCAGGACTAGCGGGGGGCCGAGCACAGATACGCAGTATTTT

J: TRBJ2-1
length: 14
D: .
size: .
V: TRBV2
CDR3: CASRPGNLGNEQFF
DNA: TGTGCCAGCAGACCCGGGAACCTTGGGAATGAGCAGTTCTTC

J: TRBJ2-3
length: 17
D: TRBD1
size: .
V: TRBV12-5
CDR3: CASGWVVSLEDRDTQYF
DNA: TGTGCTAGTGGTTGGGTAGTGAGTTTGGAGGACAGGGATACGCAGTATTTT

J: TRBJ1-5
length: 13
D: .
size: .
V: TRBV19
CDR3: CASIGGRVQPQHF
DNA: TGTGCCAGTATCGGGGGGCGAGTCCAGCCCCAGCATTTT

J: TRBJ1-6
length: 15
D: TRBD1
size: .
V: TRBV4-1
CDR3: CASSRTTGETSPLHF
DNA: TGCGCCAGCAGCCGGACGACAGGGGAAACTTCACCCCTCCACTTT

J: TRBJ1-4
length: 16
D: TRBD1
size: few
V: TRBV4-2
CDR3: CASSQDTGTVSEKLFF
DNA: TGTGCCAGCAGCCAAGACACCGGGACAGTGAGTGAAAAACTGTTTTTT

J: TRBJ2-7
length: 13
D: .
size: .
V: TRBV5-1
CDR3: CASSVQDTYEQYF
DNA: TGCGCCAGCAGCGTGCAGGATACCTACGAGCAGTACTTC

J: TRBJ1-5
length: 14
D: .
size: few
V: TRBV6-1
CDR3: CASSELDRNQPQHF
DNA: TGTGCCAGCAGTGAGCTCGACAGGAATCAGCCCCAGCATTTT

J: TRBJ1-1
length: 14
D: .
size: .
V: TRBV9
CDR3: CASSVIQGNTEAFF
DNA: TGTGCCAGCAGCGTAATACAGGGGAACACTGAAGCTTTCTTT

J: TRBJ2-7
length: 12
D: TRBD1
size: .
V: TRBV29-1
CDR3: CSAARPGGEQYF
DNA: TGCAGCGCGGCCCGCCCAGGGGGAGAGCAGTACTTC

J: TRBJ1-2
length: 12
D: .
size: .
V: TRBV5-6
CDR3: CASSLDGFGYTF
DNA: TGTGCCAGCAGCTTGGACGGGTTTGGCTACACCTTC

J: TRBJ2-7
length: 14
D: .
size: .
V: TRBV13
CDR3: CASSLGSGAREQYF
DNA: TGTGCCAGCAGCTTAGGGTCAGGGGCGCGGGAGCAGTACTTC

J: TRBJ1-1
length: 13
D: .
size: .
V: TRBV4-1
CDR3: CASSQGANTEAFF
DNA: TGCGCCAGCAGCCAAGGGGCAAACACTGAAGCTTTCTTT

J: TRBJ2-3
length: 15
D: TRBD2
size: .
V: TRBV7-3
CDR3: CASSFSGGALDTQYF
DNA: TGTGCCAGCAGCTTCAGCGGGGGGGCCCTCGATACGCAGTATTTT

J: TRBJ1-2
length: 15
D: .
size: .
V: TRBV30
CDR3: CAWSVPGGANYGYTF
DNA: TGTGCCTGGAGTGTACCCGGGGGAGCTAACTATGGCTACACCTTC

J: TRBJ1-1
length: 15
D: .
size: .
V: TRBV18
CDR3: CASSPPAGVNTEAFF
DNA: TGTGCCAGCTCACCACCTGCAGGGGTGAACACTGAAGCTTTCTTT

J: TRBJ1-2
length: 12
D: .
size: .
V: TRBV6-1
CDR3: CASSPLNYGYTF
DNA: TGTGCCAGCAGTCCCCTTAACTATGGCTACACCTTC

J: TRBJ1-4
length: 16
D: TRBD1
size: .
V: TRBV4-1
CDR3: CASSPGPTRGHEKLFF
DNA: TGCGCCAGCAGCCCCGGACCCACCAGGGGGCATGAAAAACTGTTTTTT

J: TRBJ2-6
length: 15
D: .
size: .
V: TRBV2
CDR3: CASSRAGIGANVLTF
DNA: TGTGCCAGCAGTCGGGCAGGGATTGGGGCCAACGTCCTGACTTTC

J: TRBJ1-5
length: 15
D: TRBD1
size: .
V: TRBV5-4
CDR3: CASSSSQGGDQPQHF
DNA: TGTGCCAGCAGCTCGTCACAGGGGGGCGATCAGCCCCAGCATTTT

J: TRBJ2-4
length: 14
D: TRBD2
size: .
V: TRBV2
CDR3: CASRGGGAKNIQYF
DNA: TGTGCCAGCAGGGGCGGGGGAGCCAAAAACATTCAGTACTTC

J: TRBJ2-5
length: 17
D: TRBD2
size: .
V: TRBV7-8
CDR3: CASSRRTGGGAQETQYF
DNA: TGTGCCAGCAGCCGGAGAACAGGCGGGGGGGCGCAAGAGACCCAGTACTTC

J: TRBJ1-1
length: 14
D: .
size: .
V: TRBV5-4
CDR3: CASSLYHMNTEAFF
DNA: TGTGCCAGCAGCTTGTATCACATGAACACTGAAGCTTTCTTT

J: TRBJ2-1
length: 17
D: TRBD1
size: .
V: TRBV5-4
CDR3: CASSPNTGTASYNEQFF
DNA: TGTGCCAGCAGCCCGAATACCGGGACAGCTTCCTACAATGAGCAGTTCTTC

J: TRBJ1-4
length: 17
D: TRBD1
size: .
V: TRBV28
CDR3: CASSLIRQGGGDEKLFF
DNA: TGTGCCAGCAGTTTAATTCGACAGGGGGGAGGGGATGAAAAACTGTTTTTT

J: TRBJ1-2
length: 15
D: .
size: .
V: TRBV4-1
CDR3: CASSQGSTPNYGYTF
DNA: TGCGCCAGCAGCCAAGGGTCCACTCCTAACTATGGCTACACCTTC

J: TRBJ2-1
length: 13
D: TRBD2
size: .
V: TRBV7-9
CDR3: CASWGGIYNEQFF
DNA: TGTGCCAGCTGGGGGGGTATATACAATGAGCAGTTCTTC